What follows are 10 T cell receptor beta chains derived from one specimen sequenced in a study of human T cells and chemical hapten exposure. Each CDR3 protein gets one entry after TCRdb re-called the RACE reads with MiXCR. The sample shows some 300,000 distinct CDR3 sequences, 5% to 6.5% of them seen only once. The time point here: pre-sensitization, week 0. Treatment meaning: therapeutic diphenylcyclopropenone sensitization with weekly scalp DPC. The source material was whole blood, sampled in connection with sensitization to the hapten diphenylcyclopropenone (DPC). These receptors originate from a woman under 30 with alopecia areata. Some clones in this sample may be carry-over from other donors' samples.

This clonotype was counted at least ten times. The rearrangement uses TRBV6-6 and TRBJ1-1, with D unresolved. CDR1 and CDR2 from the germline V gene are MNHNY and SVGAGI (reference sequence). Trimming left V 10 bases short and J 1 base short, with 13 bases between. The CDR3 sequence is 13 residues long. CDR3 in amino acids: CATQDGQNTEAFF. In DNA form, the CDR3 reads TGTGCCACCCAAGACGGGCAGAACACTGAAGCTTTCTTT.

V is TRBV15 and J is TRBJ2-1, with TRBD1 identical over 7 bases. Germline assignment: CDR1 LNHNV and CDR2 YYDKDF (reference sequence). This CDR3 is built from 14 residues. The V gene end was trimmed by 2 bases and the J gene end by 10 bases; junction bases not matched to a gene: 8. The CDR3 coding sequence is TGTGCCACCAGCAGACAGGGGGATGGAGGCGAGCAGTTCTTC. Protein: CATSRQGDGGEQFF.

V usage is TRBV6-6 and J usage is TRBJ1-1; 7 bases agree with TRBD1. The CDR3 has 16 residues. CDR1 and CDR2 from the germline V gene are MNHNY and SVGAGI (reference sequence). Losses at the gene ends were 5 bases for V and 3 bases for J; bases not matched to a gene: 12. CDR3 sequence reads: CASSRRYRGADTEAFF. The CDR3 coding sequence is TGTGCCAGCAGTCGACGCTACAGGGGTGCAGACACTGAAGCTTTCTTT.

The chain links TRBV7-2 to TRBJ2-3; 9 bases are a match to TRBD2. Losses at the gene ends were 5 bases for V and 6 bases for J; bases not matched to a gene: 12. This CDR3 has 16 residues. CDR1 and CDR2 from the germline V gene are SGHTA and FQGNSA. The CDR3 loop reads CASSPIAGELRDTQYF. CDR3 coding DNA: TGTGCCAGCAGCCCTATAGCGGGGGAACTACGGGATACGCAGTATTTT.

This clonotype was observed a handful of times. The chain carries TRBV6-2 or TRBV6-3 and TRBJ2-2, with D possibly matching TRBD1 (5 bases). Trimming removed 2 bases from V and 5 bases from J, with 9 bases in between. This CDR3 comprises 14 residues. Germline-derived CDR1 and CDR2 are MNHEY and SVGEGT. The CDR3 bases are TGTGCCAGCAGTTACACCCGACAGACCGGGGAGCTGTTTTTT. It translates to CASSYTRQTGELFF.

A word on this clonotype: It may be a read error: a sequence one base away is much more abundant. The CDR3 bases are TGTGCCAGCAGTTACATCGTACCGCAACAGGGAGGGGCTTTCAGTCAGCCCCGGCATTTT. Amino acid sequence: CASSYIVPQQGGAFSQPRHF. V gene TRBV27 combines with J gene TRBJ1-5; D may be TRBD1 (6 bases). From germline, CDR1 is MNHEY and CDR2 SMNVEV (reference sequence). The CDR3 loop spans 20 amino acids.

This clonotype was recorded at least ten times. In DNA, the CDR3 is TGTGCCAGCAGCCCGGTCCTCGGACATGAAGCTTTCTTT. It encodes CASSPVLGHEAFF. J is TRBJ1-1 and V is TRBV7-9, with TRBD1 as a possible D gene (5 bases). The germline V and J ends were trimmed by 5 bases and 7 bases, with 14 bases remaining between them. This CDR3 spans 13 amino acids. Germline V lookup: CDR1 SEHNR, CDR2 FQNEAQ (reference sequence).

The sample holds many counts of this clonotype. J is TRBJ2-1 and V is TRBV9; no clear D. Deletions cut 2 bases from V and 7 bases from J, with 13 bases between. This CDR3 has 14 residues. CDR1 is SGDLS, CDR2 YYNGEE, per germline. This CDR3 is CASSVVWARNEQFF. The CDR3 DNA reads as TGTGCCAGCAGCGTGGTCTGGGCTAGGAATGAGCAGTTCTTC.

The J gene is TRBJ2-2, the V gene TRBV12-3 or TRBV12-4, with 7 bases identical to TRBD2. The CDR3 totals 17 residues. After removal of 4 bases from V and 0 bases from J, the junction contained 8 bases not matched to a gene. The CDR3 protein is CASSWSSSGANTGELFF. For the CDR3, the DNA is TGTGCCAGCAGTTGGTCTTCGAGCGGGGCGAACACCGGGGAGCTGTTTTTT.

This clonotype was seen a few times. This chain uses TRBV6-6 with TRBJ2-7, with D uncertain. CDR1 is MNHNY and CDR2 is SVGAGI in the germline V gene (reference sequence). Trimming removed 7 bases from V and 5 bases from J, with 18 bases in between. CDR3 length equals 14 residues. The CDR3 loop reads CASTPWQQSHEQYF. The CDR3 region has the DNA TGTGCCAGCACCCCGTGGCAGCAGTCCCACGAGCAGTACTTC.